Listed below are T cell receptor beta chains from one sample, sequenced in a study of breast tumors, draining lymph nodes, adjacent tissues. TCRdb fed the multiplex PCR reads into MiXCR, producing one record per CDR3 protein. Of about 14,000 distinct CDR3 sequences in the sample, around three fifths were seen once. The sequenced material came from tumor-adjacent breast tissue. All receptors derive from a female donor with breast cancer. Some clones in this sample may be carry-over from other donors' samples. Both conserved end residues are part of each CDR3. The order of the fields is CDR3 DNA, CDR3 protein, J gene, V gene, D gene, clone size. A D gene is named only where the DNA matches it firmly. The listing skips clone size in some rows; elsewhere it reads once, few, many or a size class.

TGTGCCAGCAGTCAGACACAGGGCAACGAGCAGTACTTC	CASSQTQGNEQYF	TRBJ2-7	TRBV2	NA	NA
TGCAGTGCTAGGAAACGGGGACGCTCCTCCGAGCAGTACTTC	CSARKRGRSSEQYF	TRBJ2-7	TRBV20-1	NA	NA
TGCAGTGCTAGAGTGGGGGGACAGCAAGAGACCCAGTACTTC	CSARVGGQQETQYF	TRBJ2-5	TRBV20-1	NA	few
TGTGCCAGCAGCTTATCAGTGAACACCGGGGAGCTGTTTTTT	CASSLSVNTGELFF	TRBJ2-2	TRBV11-3	NA	NA
TGCAGCGTTGAAGATAATTGGGCTAAAACCAATGAGCAGTTCTTC	CSVEDNWAKTNEQFF	TRBJ2-1	TRBV29-1	NA	NA
TGTGCCACCACCGGGACAGGGGTAACCGGGGAGCTGTTTTTT	CATTGTGVTGELFF	TRBJ2-2	TRBV24-1	TRBD1	NA
TGTGCCAGCAGCTTAGAGGGGAACTATAATTCACCCCTCCACTTT	CASSLEGNYNSPLHF	TRBJ1-6	TRBV7-8	NA	NA
TGCGCCAGCAGCTTGGCGGACAGGGTCGGCTACGAGCAGTACTTC	CASSLADRVGYEQYF	TRBJ2-7	TRBV5-1	TRBD1	NA
TGCAGCGTTGAAGGGGGTTACACTGAAGCTTTCTTT	CSVEGGYTEAFF	TRBJ1-1	TRBV29-1	NA	many
TGCAGTGCTACCGGTAGCGGGAGGGCCAGTGGAACAGATACGCAGTATTTT	CSATGSGRASGTDTQYF	TRBJ2-3	TRBV20-1	TRBD2	NA
TGCAGTGCCAGAGGAAGCACAGATACGCCGTATTTT	CSARGSTDTPYF	TRBJ2-3	TRBV20-1	NA	NA
TGTGCCAGTAGTCAGTCCGGACAGGGACGCGGCATTCAGTACTTC	CASSQSGQGRGIQYF	TRBJ2-4	TRBV19	TRBD1	many
TGCGCCAGCAGCCTAGGGACAGGTGGTGAAAAACTGTTTTTT	CASSLGTGGEKLFF	TRBJ1-4	TRBV5-1	TRBD1	medium-sized